This T cell receptor (beta chain) was recovered during a study of PD-1 blockade in classical Hodgkin lymphoma. Points from the study as a whole: Prior therapy or disease activity may underlie the repertoire differences, whose causes remain undefined. Relapsed/refractory patients reportedly had lower baseline diversity than newly diagnosed patients.

The CDR3 is 17 residues long. Per the germline V gene, CDR1 is SGHDT and CDR2 is YYEEEE. The V and J ends lost 4 bases and 0 bases, in that order; junction bases with no gene match: 11. Relapses following autologous stem cell transplantation were seen in all patients, with brentuximab vedotin exposure varying. Sequencing used immunoSEQ multiplex PCR; TCRdb keeps in-frame clones, though not all of them. The sample contains more than 40,000 clones, 88% of which appear only once. Points on this clone: The target antigen is unknown.

Sequencing used peripheral blood mononuclear cells (PBMCs), obtained at baseline. This chain connects TRBV5-6 to TRBJ2-7; 9 positions match TRBD2. The TCR sequence derives from a human donor with classical Hodgkin lymphoma. The CDR3 sequence is CASSPRVLAGGSYEQYF. The CDR3, as DNA: TGTGCCAGCAGCCCCCGGGTACTAGCGGGCGGCTCCTACGAGCAGTACTTC.